The TCR beta chain under discussion was sequenced for a study of T cell changes during pregnancy in multiple sclerosis. The table came from immunoSEQ multiplex PCR; TCRdb's copy has only in-frame clones and leaves some out. The table has about 130,000 clones, 90% to 98% seen once. The CDR3 sequence is 16 residues long. Germline V gene sequence: CDR1 SNHLY, CDR2 FYNNEI. Trimming cost V 10 bases and J 0 bases; bases outside gene matches: 11. The V and J genes are TRBV2 and TRBJ2-2; 7 bases align to TRBD2. Source: peripheral blood, taken after pregnancy. The TCR originated in a female donor with multiple sclerosis, enrolled in a pregnancy study. The CDR3 here is CAITGGLYANTGELFF. CDR3 bases: TGTGCCATAACCGGGGGGTTATATGCGAACACCGGGGAGCTGTTTTTT.